Below, 30 T cell receptor beta chains from the same sample are listed, as sequenced in a study of response to subunit inactivated influenza vaccine (dated by TCRdb to the late 2010s). The library relied on RT-PCR. This sample was sequenced with an Illumina HiSeq 2500. TCRdb reanalyzed the raw reads on its own, using fastp at Q25 for trimming and MiXCR for clone calling, and kept in-frame beta chains. Rows matching on CDR3 protein sequence are summarized as one entry with the most common DNA and genes. Across this sample there are around 760,000 distinct CDR3 sequences, with approximately 14% seen only once. The ten most abundant clones make up around 7% of the sample. The starting material was PBMCs from blood, obtained 14 days before vaccination. These receptor sequences come from a man over 45 who received an inactivated influenza vaccine. Donor details come from another sample of the same person, matched by shared clones.

This clonotype was seen only a few times. The chain is built from TRBV6-5 and TRBJ2-4; 12 bases align to TRBD2. The CDR3 consists of 17 residues. J was trimmed by 9 bases and V by 4 bases; bases with no gene match: 13. CDR1 and CDR2 from the germline V gene are MNHEY and SVGAGI. This chain's CDR3 is CASSWGRTSGIRGIQYF. Written as DNA, the CDR3 is TGTGCCAGCAGTTGGGGCAGGACTAGCGGGATTCGGGGCATTCAGTACTTC.

There are many counts of this clonotype. The J gene is TRBJ2-2, the V gene TRBV4-3; a possible D gene is TRBD1 (5 bases). The V end lost 0 bases, the J end lost 6 bases, and 17 bases lay between the germline ends. Germline CDR1 is LGHNA and CDR2 is YSLEER. The CDR3 is 17 amino acids. The CDR3 loop reads CASSQEGPGWGPGELFF. CDR3 DNA sequence: TGCGCCAGCAGCCAAGAAGGTCCAGGGTGGGGTCCCGGGGAGCTGTTTTTT.

This chain links TRBV28 with TRBJ2-7; 7 positions agree with TRBD2. The CDR3 totals 15 residues. The trim removed 6 bases at V and 6 bases at J, leaving 14 bases unmatched. Germline CDR1 is MDHEN and CDR2 is SYDVKM. The CDR3 region is CASSQSWGGTSEQYF. For the CDR3, the DNA is TGTGCCAGCAGCCAAAGCTGGGGAGGGACTTCCGAGCAGTACTTC.

There are many counts of this clonotype. The chain has TRBV7-9 and TRBJ2-3, with D possibly matching TRBD1 (5 bases). Trimming removed 8 bases at V and 2 bases at J, with 20 bases between. The germline V gene has CDR1 SEHNR and CDR2 FQNEAQ (reference sequence). This CDR3 contains 16 residues. The CDR3 here is CASSDTGWGATDTQYF. The CDR3 DNA reads as TGTGCCAGCTCAGATACCGGCTGGGGCGCCACAGATACGCAGTATTTT.

The chain joins TRBV19 to TRBJ2-2; possible D gene TRBD2, 6 bases. The CDR3 sequence is 15 residues long. Germline V CDR1 and CDR2: LNHDA, SQIVND (reference sequence). V dropped 7 bases and J dropped 6 bases, with 18 bases sitting between them. The CDR3 sequence is CASTGTGPFAGELFF. The CDR3 DNA is TGTGCCAGTACCGGGACTGGTCCCTTCGCCGGGGAGCTGTTTTTT.

The chain has TRBV20-1 and TRBJ2-4; possible D gene TRBD1, 6 bases. Per germline, CDR1 DFQATT and CDR2 SNEGSKA (reference sequence). Between the trimmed V and J ends, which lost 4 bases and 3 bases, there was a span of 13 bases. This CDR3 has 14 amino acids. CDR3 in amino acids: CSAIARDNKNIQYF. As DNA, the CDR3 is TGCAGTGCTATCGCCCGGGACAACAAAAACATTCAGTACTTC.

The count of this clonotype is one. The chain employs TRBV5-4 and TRBJ2-7; no reliable D call. V was shortened by 4 bases and J by 0 bases, with 11 bases between the two germline ends. The CDR3 consists of 14 residues. Germline loops: CDR1 SGHNT, CDR2 YYREEE (reference sequence). The CDR3 sequence is CASSPGPNSYEQYF. DNA for the CDR3: TGTGCCAGCAGCCCCGGGCCCAACTCCTACGAGCAGTACTTC.

The J gene is TRBJ1-2, the V gene TRBV10-3; the D gene is possibly TRBD1 (6 bases). This CDR3 is built from 15 residues. Germline values: CDR1 ENHRY, CDR2 SYGVKD. Trimming removed 2 bases at V and 4 bases at J, with 14 bases between. CDR3 in amino acids: CAISEGTKRIYGYTF. In nucleotides, the CDR3 is TGTGCCATCAGTGAGGGGACAAAGAGAATCTATGGCTACACCTTC.

The chain links TRBV7-2 to TRBJ2-7; D is possibly TRBD2 (5 bases). The germline V and J ends were trimmed by 1 base and 4 bases, with 11 bases remaining between them. The CDR3 spans 14 residues. Germline values: CDR1 SGHTA, CDR2 FQGNSA. The DNA of the CDR3 is TGTGCCAGCAGCTTAGGGAGGCCCGTATACGAGCAGTACTTC. It yields the protein CASSLGRPVYEQYF.

The chain combines TRBV5-6 with TRBJ1-1; D is possibly TRBD1 (6 bases). The CDR3 sequence is 13 residues long. V was clipped by 1 base and J by 7 bases, with 11 bases between them. Per germline, CDR1 SGHDT and CDR2 YYEEEE. The CDR3 spells CASSLFRGVEAFF. The CDR3 DNA sequence: TGTGCCAGCAGCTTGTTCAGGGGCGTTGAAGCTTTCTTT.

This clonotype was counted a few times. The rearrangement uses TRBV7-2 and TRBJ2-1, with 14 bases that match TRBD2. J was trimmed by 10 bases and V by 2 bases; bases with no gene match: 10. The CDR3 runs to 17 residues. Germline values: CDR1 SGHTA, CDR2 FQGNSA. CDR3 in amino acids: CASSLPPGLAGAREQFF. The CDR3 DNA is TGTGCCAGCAGCTTACCACCGGGACTAGCGGGAGCGAGGGAGCAGTTCTTC.

CDR3 DNA sequence: TGTGCCAGCAGCGACTCTGGACAGGGTTATGAAAAACTGTTTTTT. This translates into CASSDSGQGYEKLFF. The rearrangement joins TRBV6-5 to TRBJ1-4; 8 bases line up with TRBD1. The germline CDR1 and CDR2 sequences are MNHEY and SVGAGI. With 6 bases clipped from V and 6 bases from J, the junction kept 9 bases outside the gene matches. This CDR3 has 15 amino acids.

This clonotype has a handful of counts. The chain links TRBV2 to TRBJ2-1; TRBD1 might be the D (6 bases). CDR3 length equals 15 residues. From germline, CDR1 is SNHLY and CDR2 FYNNEI. The V and J ends lost 3 bases and 5 bases respectively, with 14 bases between them. The CDR3 is CASSEAGALHNEQFF. In nucleotides, the CDR3 is TGTGCCAGCAGTGAGGCAGGGGCCCTCCACAATGAGCAGTTCTTC.

The V gene is TRBV4-1, the J gene TRBJ2-3, with no clear D. Trimming left V 3 bases short and J 0 bases short, with 16 bases between. The germline CDR1 and CDR2 sequences are MGHRA and YSYEKL. The CDR3 loop spans 17 amino acids. CDR3 loop: CASSHTLHITSTDTQYF. The DNA for the CDR3 is TGCGCCAGCAGCCACACCTTACACATCACTAGCACAGATACGCAGTATTTT.

The sample holds many counts of this clonotype. The chain has TRBV28 and TRBJ2-5, with D unresolved. The CDR3 loop spans 13 amino acids. Trimming shortened V by 7 bases and J by 4 bases, and 13 bases separated the two germline ends. Germline CDR1 and CDR2: MDHEN and SYDVKM. CDR3 sequence (DNA): TGTGCCAGCACCGCTGCGAACGTAGAGACCCAGTACTTC. Its translation is CASTAANVETQYF.

This clonotype showed up just a few times. The chain employs TRBV6-2 or TRBV6-3 and TRBJ1-1, with D maybe TRBD1 (5 bases). Trimming took 2 bases from V and 4 from J, leaving 23 bases between them. Germline V gives CDR1 MNHEY, CDR2 SVGEGT. The CDR3 sequence is 18 residues long. CDR3 loop: CASSYGGPFGGGGTEAFF. The CDR3 DNA sequence: TGTGCCAGCAGTTACGGAGGTCCTTTTGGGGGGGGAGGCACTGAAGCTTTCTTT.

The V call is TRBV7-9, the J call TRBJ1-2, with D unresolved. V was cut by 2 bases and J by 7 bases, with 11 bases left in between. Per germline, CDR1 SEHNR and CDR2 FQNEAQ (reference sequence). The CDR3 sequence is 13 residues long. The CDR3 region is CASSLTFSTGYTF. Written as DNA, the CDR3 is TGTGCCAGCAGCTTAACTTTCTCGACTGGCTACACCTTC.

The chain employs TRBV28 and TRBJ2-3; TRBD1 is a possible D gene (5 bases). V lost 3 bases and J lost 1, with 8 bases in between. The CDR3 loop spans 14 amino acids. Germline CDR1 MDHEN, CDR2 SYDVKM. CDR3 in DNA: TGTGCCAGCAGTTTCGACAGCGGCACAGATACGCAGTATTTT. Protein: CASSFDSGTDTQYF.

This chain links TRBV20-1 with TRBJ2-7; 7 positions agree with TRBD2. CDR1 is DFQATT, CDR2 SNEGSKA, per germline (reference sequence). With 6 bases clipped from V and 5 bases from J, the junction kept 10 bases outside the gene matches. The CDR3 has 13 amino acids. The CDR3 region has the DNA TGCAGTGCACCCGGGCTAGCGGCCAACGAGCAGTACTTC. Amino acid sequence: CSAPGLAANEQYF.

This clonotype showed up just a few times. CDR3 in amino acids: CAIRDSEGGYEQYF. The CDR3 region has the DNA TGTGCCATCAGGGACTCCGAAGGAGGCTACGAGCAGTACTTC. The chain employs TRBV10-3 and TRBJ2-7, with D maybe TRBD2 (5 bases). This CDR3 region has 14 residues. V lost 6 bases and J 3 bases, leaving 15 bases between the germline ends. The V gene's germline CDR1 is ENHRY and CDR2 SYGVKD.

This chain joins TRBV20-1 and TRBJ2-1, with TRBD2 identical over 16 bases. In germline, CDR1 is DFQATT, CDR2 SNEGSKA (reference sequence). This CDR3 spans 14 amino acids. Losses at the gene ends were 5 bases for V and 9 bases for J; bases not matched to a gene: 4. The CDR3 nucleotides are TGCAGTGCTGTGGGGACTAGCGGGAGGGTTGAGCAGTTCTTC. Its translation is CSAVGTSGRVEQFF.

The chain joins TRBV20-1 to TRBJ2-1, with 10 bases identical to TRBD2. The J segment lost 5 bases and the V segment lost 4 bases, leaving 5 bases of the junction unmatched. Germline V gene data show CDR1 as DFQATT and CDR2 as SNEGSKA (reference sequence). The CDR3 extends over 14 amino acids. CDR3 region: CSAISGGPHNEQFF. As DNA, the CDR3 is TGCAGTGCTATTAGCGGGGGGCCCCACAATGAGCAGTTCTTC.

V usage is TRBV6-5 and J usage is TRBJ2-7, with 8 bases that match TRBD1. Per the germline V gene, CDR1 is MNHEY and CDR2 is SVGAGI. The CDR3 contains 15 residues. Trimming removed 4 bases from V and 2 bases from J; junction bases left unmatched: 7. In nucleotides, the CDR3 is TGTGCCAGCAGTTTTCTAGGACAGGGCACCTACGAGCAGTACTTC. This sequence encodes CASSFLGQGTYEQYF.

J is TRBJ2-5 and V is TRBV7-6; D is possibly TRBD2 (5 bases). This CDR3 is 15 amino acids long. Trimming removed 1 base at V and 5 bases at J, with 14 bases between. Germline V gives CDR1 SGHVS, CDR2 FNYEAQ. The CDR3 region is CASSLVGGLEETQYF. DNA for the CDR3: TGTGCCAGCAGCTTAGTTGGAGGCCTCGAGGAGACCCAGTACTTC.

The rearrangement links TRBV20-1 to TRBJ1-2; 7 bases are shared with TRBD1. The CDR3 extends over 13 amino acids. Looked up from germline, CDR1 is DFQATT and CDR2 is SNEGSKA (reference sequence). V shed 4 bases, J shed 5 bases, and the junction held 7 bases outside the gene matches. The DNA for the CDR3 is TGCAGTGCTAACGCCCAGACAGGGTATGGCTACACCTTC. It specifies CSANAQTGYGYTF.

This clonotype was observed at least ten times. Here the CDR3 DNA reads TGTGCCAGCAGCCAAGGGACACTCGATCAGCCCCAGCATTTT. This codes for CASSQGTLDQPQHF. V and J are TRBV3-1 and TRBJ1-5, with D possibly matching TRBD1 (5 bases). Trimming removed 1 base at V and 5 bases at J, with 9 bases between. The CDR3 is 14 residues long. In germline, CDR1 is LGHDT, CDR2 YNNKEL (reference sequence).

The chain couples TRBV11-2 to TRBJ2-2; 7 bases align to TRBD2. The V and J ends lost 1 base and 5 bases, in that order; junction bases with no gene match: 4. The CDR3 length is 15 residues. CDR1 and CDR2 (germline): SGHAT, FQNNGV. CDR3 amino acids: CASSLVSGVTGELFF. The CDR3 DNA follows: TGTGCCAGCAGCTTAGTGAGCGGGGTTACCGGGGAGCTGTTTTTT.

The chain links TRBV2 to TRBJ1-2, with unresolved D. V gave up 4 bases and J gave up 6 bases, with 9 bases separating them. This CDR3 region has 12 residues. The germline gives CDR1 SNHLY, CDR2 FYNNEI. This CDR3 reads CASSVQMHGYTF. The DNA of the CDR3 is TGTGCCAGCAGTGTTCAGATGCATGGCTACACCTTC.

There are a few counts of this clonotype. The chain joins TRBV20-1 to TRBJ2-1; D gene uncertain. The CDR3 extends over 10 amino acids. Germline V gene lookup returns CDR1 DFQATT and CDR2 SNEGSKA (reference sequence). The germline V and J ends were trimmed by 5 bases and 7 bases, with 6 bases remaining between them. CDR3 bases: TGCAGTGCTCGGACGAATGAGCAGTTCTTC. Translating gives CSARTNEQFF.

The V call is TRBV20-1, the J call TRBJ1-1, with D possibly matching TRBD1 (6 bases). V was trimmed by 1 base and J by 0 bases, leaving 24 bases between them. This CDR3 is built from 19 residues. The germline V gene has CDR1 DFQATT and CDR2 SNEGSKA (reference sequence). CDR3 protein: CSARVLDSKRGLMNTEAFF. The CDR3 coding sequence is TGCAGTGCTAGAGTATTAGACAGCAAGAGGGGGTTAATGAACACTGAAGCTTTCTTT.